The following is a TCR beta chain sequence with its context. Its cognate antigen is unknown. This specimen comes from a study of T cell responses to AZD1222 COVID-19 vaccine. Germline lookup yields CDR1 LGHDT and CDR2 YNNKEL (reference sequence). V lost 3 bases and J 3 bases, leaving 15 bases between the germline ends. The CDR3 extends over 15 amino acids. Some clones are missing from TCRdb's copy, which holds only in-frame ones; the method was immunoSEQ multiplex PCR. Of roughly 120,000 clones listed, around nine tenths were seen once; the top ten hold about 1.2%. The study's findings and limits: Clonal diversity was possibly underestimated, and the donors were mostly white British, with more females. Mapped onto spike, vaccine-associated CD4 TCRs spanned it and were dominant at 160-218 and 743-854. Repertoires were obtained solely post-peak T cell response. Nearly half of spike-specific TCRs reportedly target unmutated variant regions.

The chain joins TRBV3-1 (or the pseudogene TRBV3-2) to TRBJ2-7; D call uncertain. This sequence originates from an adult in good health. Sequencing was performed on peripheral blood, taken on day 0 of AZD1222 vaccination. CDR3 DNA sequence: TGTGCCAGCAGCCACAAGGGCGGAATCTACTACGAGCAGTACTTC. Protein: CASSHKGGIYYEQYF.